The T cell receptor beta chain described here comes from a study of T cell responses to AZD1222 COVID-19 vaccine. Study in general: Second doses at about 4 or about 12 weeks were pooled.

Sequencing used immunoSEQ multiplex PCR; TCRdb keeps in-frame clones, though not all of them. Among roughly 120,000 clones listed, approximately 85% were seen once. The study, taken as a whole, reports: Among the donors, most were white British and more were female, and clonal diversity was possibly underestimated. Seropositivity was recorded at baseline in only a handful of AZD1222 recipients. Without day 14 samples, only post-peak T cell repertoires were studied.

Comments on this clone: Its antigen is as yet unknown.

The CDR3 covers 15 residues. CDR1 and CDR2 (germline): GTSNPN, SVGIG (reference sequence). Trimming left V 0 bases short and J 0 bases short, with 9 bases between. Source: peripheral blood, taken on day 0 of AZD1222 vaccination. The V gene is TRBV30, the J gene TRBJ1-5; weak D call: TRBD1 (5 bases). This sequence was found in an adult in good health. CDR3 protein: CAWSVGVNSNQPQHF. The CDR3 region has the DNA TGTGCCTGGAGTGTAGGGGTAAATAGCAATCAGCCCCAGCATTTT.